This T cell receptor beta chain came from a study of CXCR3-negative and CXCR3-positive naive CD8 T cells. Whole-study findings and limits: For naive cells, CXCR3-negative and CXCR3-positive subsets had similar TRBV-TRBJ usage; for memory cells, usage differed.

Germline V gene data show CDR1 as MNHNS and CDR2 as SASEGT. The CDR3 contains 16 residues. Comments on this clonotype: The antigen is undetermined.

Libraries of TRB cDNA were made by 5' RACE and carried UMIs. TCRdb reprocessed the 5' RACE reads, keeping one entry per CDR3 protein, no DNA. The sample yields some 40,000 distinct CDR3 sequences, of which the top ten take up about 14%. The source is a human donor in good health. Some clones in this sample may be carry-over from other donors' samples. The sequencing input was memory CD8+ T cells from blood. This chain connects TRBV6-1 to TRBJ2-2; TCRdb gives TRBD1 as the D gene, but with no DNA this cannot be confirmed. CDR3 region: CASSGTGTENTGELFF.